A selection of T cell receptor beta chains follows, all from one sample in a study of blood T cell repertoires in COVID-19. Generated by immunoSEQ multiplex PCR, the TCRdb table keeps only in-frame clones and is missing some. Among some 130,000 clones, approximately 83% were seen once, and the ten largest hold 15% to 20%. Sequenced input: peripheral blood. The receptor source for this set is a woman aged 45-65 years who had recovered from COVID-19. The CDR3 runs from the conserved cysteine through the conserved F or W. The D gene is left open where the match is weak. Size values are once, few and many counts, or a class for expanded clones, and some rows have none.

size,D,V,J,CDR3,DNA
NA,TRBD1,TRBV19,TRBJ2-2,CASTKGQGNTGELFF,TGTGCCAGTACGAAGGGACAGGGGAACACCGGGGAGCTGTTTTTT
few,NA,TRBV5-1,TRBJ1-6,CASSLAGVLNSPLHF,TGCGCCAGCAGCTTGGCAGGGGTGCTTAATTCACCCCTCCACTTT
NA,TRBD1,TRBV9,TRBJ1-4,CASSPGGTGWGEKLFF,TGTGCCAGCAGCCCAGGGGGGACGGGGTGGGGTGAAAAACTGTTTTTT
NA,TRBD1,TRBV7-8,TRBJ2-7,CASSLGQYTEQYF,TGTGCCAGCTCCTTGGGACAGTATACGGAGCAGTACTTC
NA,TRBD2,TRBV7-2,TRBJ2-1,CASSLLSGGEQFF,TGTGCCAGCAGCTTACTCAGCGGGGGTGAGCAGTTCTTC
NA,TRBD1,TRBV14,TRBJ2-7,CASSQGTAFYEQYF,TGTGCCAGCAGCCAGGGGACAGCCTTCTACGAGCAGTACTTC
NA,TRBD1,TRBV5-1,TRBJ1-5,CASSMTPGQGRDQPQHF,TGCGCCAGCAGCATGACGCCGGGACAGGGGAGGGATCAGCCCCAGCATTTT
once,NA,TRBV20-1,TRBJ2-1,CSALYNEQFF,TGCAGTGCTTTATACAATGAGCAGTTCTTC
NA,NA,TRBV19,TRBJ2-7,CASSRGTGFAYEQYF,TGTGCCAGTAGTAGGGGAACAGGGTTTGCCTACGAGCAGTACTTC
NA,NA,TRBV19,TRBJ1-1,CASSPLGGVGTTEAFF,TGTGCCAGTAGTCCCCTGGGGGGGGTGGGGACCACTGAAGCTTTCTTT
NA,NA,TRBV6-2/TRBV6-3,TRBJ1-5,CASSYRGLEQPQHF,TGTGCCAGCAGTTACCGGGGATTAGAGCAGCCCCAGCATTTT
NA,NA,TRBV3-1/TRBV3-2,TRBJ1-3,CASSHLGRASGNTIYF,TGTGCCAGCAGCCACCTGGGGAGGGCCTCTGGAAACACCATATATTTT
NA,NA,TRBV15,TRBJ1-3,CATSSDRNTIYF,TGTGCCACCAGCAGCGACAGAAACACCATATATTTT
NA,NA,TRBV18,TRBJ2-1,CASSRQGTPSSYNEQFF,TGTGCCAGCTCACGACAAGGGACACCGAGCTCCTACAATGAGCAGTTCTTC
NA,NA,TRBV11-3,TRBJ2-7,CASSSPTRYEQYF,TGTGCCAGCAGCTCCCCGACACGGTACGAGCAGTACTTC
NA,NA,TRBV5-1,TRBJ1-1,CASSFSEDTEAFF,TGCGCCAGCAGCTTTTCAGAGGACACTGAAGCTTTCTTT